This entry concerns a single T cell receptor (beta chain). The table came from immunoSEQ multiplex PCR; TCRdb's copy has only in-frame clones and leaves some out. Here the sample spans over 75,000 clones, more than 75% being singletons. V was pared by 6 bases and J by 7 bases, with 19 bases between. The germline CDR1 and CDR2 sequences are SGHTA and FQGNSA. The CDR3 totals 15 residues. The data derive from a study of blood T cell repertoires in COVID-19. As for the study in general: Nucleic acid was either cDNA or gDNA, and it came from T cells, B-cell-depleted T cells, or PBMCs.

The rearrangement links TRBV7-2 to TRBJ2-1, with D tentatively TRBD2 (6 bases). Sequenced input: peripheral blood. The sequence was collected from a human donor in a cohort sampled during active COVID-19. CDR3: CASRNGPGAGNEQFF. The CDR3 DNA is TGTGCCAGCAGGAACGGCCCGGGCGCGGGGAATGAGCAGTTCTTC.